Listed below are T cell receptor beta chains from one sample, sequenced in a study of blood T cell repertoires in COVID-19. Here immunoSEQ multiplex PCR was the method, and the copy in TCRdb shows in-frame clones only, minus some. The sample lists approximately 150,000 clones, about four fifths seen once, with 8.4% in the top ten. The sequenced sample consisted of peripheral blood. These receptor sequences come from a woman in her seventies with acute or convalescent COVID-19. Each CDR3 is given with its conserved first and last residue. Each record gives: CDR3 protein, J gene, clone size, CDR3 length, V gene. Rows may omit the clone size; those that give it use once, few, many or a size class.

CDR3 protein: CASSLWPPGQDNSPLHF; J gene: TRBJ1-6; clone size: .; CDR3 length: 17; V gene: TRBV27
CDR3 protein: CAWSQKTQNTGELFF; J gene: TRBJ2-2; clone size: .; CDR3 length: 15; V gene: TRBV30
CDR3 protein: CASSPRGLAGTLTYNEQFF; J gene: TRBJ2-1; clone size: .; CDR3 length: 19; V gene: TRBV5-4
CDR3 protein: CSVERLAGVDTQYF; J gene: TRBJ2-3; clone size: .; CDR3 length: 14; V gene: TRBV29-1
CDR3 protein: CASSPSWTGSHQPQHF; J gene: TRBJ1-5; clone size: .; CDR3 length: 16; V gene: TRBV4-3
CDR3 protein: CASSIFSLNPSTGELFF; J gene: TRBJ2-2; clone size: .; CDR3 length: 17; V gene: TRBV19
CDR3 protein: CSALGLAGVGVAYNEQFF; J gene: TRBJ2-1; clone size: .; CDR3 length: 18; V gene: TRBV29-1
CDR3 protein: CASSLKHGGAGETQYF; J gene: TRBJ2-5; clone size: .; CDR3 length: 16; V gene: TRBV7-3
CDR3 protein: CASSWGGSIYNEQFF; J gene: TRBJ2-1; clone size: .; CDR3 length: 15; V gene: TRBV5-1
CDR3 protein: CASSFRNSPLHF; J gene: TRBJ1-6; clone size: .; CDR3 length: 12; V gene: TRBV7-2
CDR3 protein: CASSLGRDYGYTF; J gene: TRBJ1-2; clone size: .; CDR3 length: 13; V gene: TRBV5-5
CDR3 protein: CASSDWGGPLHF; J gene: TRBJ1-6; clone size: once; CDR3 length: 12; V gene: TRBV6-4
CDR3 protein: CAWTGVTGNSPLHF; J gene: TRBJ1-6; clone size: .; CDR3 length: 14; V gene: TRBV30
CDR3 protein: CASSTDGTYFSYEQYF; J gene: TRBJ2-7; clone size: .; CDR3 length: 16; V gene: TRBV5-6
CDR3 protein: CASSWGGAQNNSPLHF; J gene: TRBJ1-6; clone size: .; CDR3 length: 16; V gene: TRBV5-4
CDR3 protein: CASSFPMPTSYEQYF; J gene: TRBJ2-7; clone size: .; CDR3 length: 15; V gene: TRBV7-2